A selection of T cell receptor beta chains follows, all from one sample in a study of early T cells in non-severe SARS-CoV-2 infection. TCRdb passed the 5' RACE reads through MiXCR, listing each CDR3 protein once. The sample has some 91,000 distinct CDR3 sequences, about 12% seen once; the top ten hold approximately 2.3%. Sequenced input: whole blood. These receptors were collected from an adult who was a healthcare worker with PCR-confirmed SARS-CoV-2 infection or an uninfected control (not recorded which). CDR3s include the opening cysteine and the closing phenylalanine or tryptophan. A D gene is named only where the DNA matches it firmly. Size values are once, few and many counts, or a class for expanded clones, and some rows have none.

NA	TRBV29-1	TRBJ1-2	NA	TGCAGCGCCCTCGTGGGTGGCTACACCTTC	CSALVGGYTF
NA	TRBV9	TRBJ2-3	NA	TGTGCCAGCAGCGTAGCCTCGGGGCCTTCGACGCAGTATTTT	CASSVASGPSTQYF
many	TRBV4-1	TRBJ2-5	NA	TGCGCCAGCAGTGGGGGGTTGGTGGCGGCCCAGACCCAGTACTTC	CASSGGLVAAQTQYF
few	TRBV3-1	TRBJ2-5	NA	TGTGCCAGCAACCAGGCGGGGAGAGAGACCCAGTACTTC	CASNQAGRETQYF
many	TRBV20-1	TRBJ2-7	NA	TGCAGTGCCACCCGCCAGGGGAGCTCCTACGAGCAGTACTTC	CSATRQGSSYEQYF
many	TRBV18	TRBJ1-2	NA	TGTGCCAGCTCACCAGATTATGGCTACACCTTC	CASSPDYGYTF
many	TRBV29-1	TRBJ2-7	TRBD1	TGCAGCGTTACAGGGGGTTCCGAGCAGTACTTC	CSVTGGSEQYF
many	TRBV5-6	TRBJ1-4	NA	TGTGCCAGCAGCGCCGGTAGGAGCAAACTGTTTTTT	CASSAGRSKLFF
few	TRBV28	TRBJ2-7	NA	TGTGCCAGCAGTTTATCCCCCAGGCCCCTTTCGCGTTTCGAGCAGTACTTC	CASSLSPRPLSRFEQYF
NA	TRBV4-1	TRBJ2-1	TRBD2	TGCGCCAGCAGCCAGGGGGGACTAGCTAGACTCTCCTACAATGAGCAGTTCTTC	CASSQGGLARLSYNEQFF
NA	TRBV20-1	TRBJ1-5	NA	TGCAGCGTAAAGGCTCACGGGGGCGCCGCAAAAAATCAGCCCCAGCATTTT	CSVKAHGGAAKNQPQHF
few	TRBV11-3	TRBJ2-3	NA	TGTGCCAGCAGCTTCAAGGGGGGGGATACGCAGTATTTT	CASSFKGGDTQYF
NA	TRBV11-2	TRBJ2-1	TRBD2	TGTGCCAGCAGCTTAAGACTAGCGGCCACAGGTGAGCAGTTCTTC	CASSLRLAATGEQFF
many	TRBV7-9	TRBJ1-2	NA	TGTGCCAGCAGCCCACCCGGAAGGGTGGGCTATGGCTACACCTTC	CASSPPGRVGYGYTF
many	TRBV18	TRBJ2-1	TRBD1	TGTGCCAGCTCATCGCCGGGACAGGTGATCCACTCCTACAATGAGCAGTTCTTC	CASSSPGQVIHSYNEQFF
NA	TRBV10-2	TRBJ2-3	NA	TGCGCCAGCAGGCCGGCCGGGACAACGAGCACAGATACGCAGTATTTT	CASRPAGTTSTDTQYF
few	TRBV7-2	TRBJ1-1	TRBD1	TGTGCCAGCAGCTTCTACTCTGACAGGGACACTGAAGCTTTCTTT	CASSFYSDRDTEAFF
many	TRBV7-2	TRBJ2-7	NA	TGTGCCAGCAGCTTATTACGGACGGACCAACCAATCTTC	CASSLLRTDQPIF
many	TRBV6-6	TRBJ2-7	NA	TGTGCCAGCAGTTACCTCTTGGGTTTTTATAAAATCTACGAGCAGTACTTC	CASSYLLGFYKIYEQYF
NA	TRBV29-1	TRBJ1-1	NA	TGCAGCGTTGAAGAGGGGAGGGGACTGAACACTGAAGCTTTCTTT	CSVEEGRGLNTEAFF
NA	TRBV11-2	TRBJ2-4	NA	TGTGCCAGCAGCCCACGTGGGCAGGGAGAAAACATTCAGTACTTC	CASSPRGQGENIQYF
many	TRBV3-1	TRBJ2-3	NA	TGTGCCAGCAGCCACGCCCAAAGGGGAGATACGCAGTATTTT	CASSHAQRGDTQYF
NA	TRBV4-3	TRBJ2-5	NA	TGCGCCAGCAGCCAAGGACTGCAAGAGACCCAGTACTTC	CASSQGLQETQYF
NA	TRBV28	TRBJ2-2	TRBD1	TGTGCCAGCAGTTCGCCCGGGACAGGGGTTTCCATTCCCCCGACCTCCGGGGAGCTGTTTTTT	CASSSPGTGVSIPPTSGELFF
many	TRBV21-1	TRBJ1-1	NA	TGTGCCAGCTCCATGGCCCGCGGGGAGGTCGGGGGTAACACTGAAGCTTTCTTT	CASSMARGEVGGNTEAFF
many	TRBV7-8	TRBJ2-1	TRBD2	TGTGCCAGCAGCTTTCCTCGGACTAGCGGGGGGGGCTATGAGCAGTTCTTC	CASSFPRTSGGGYEQFF
few	TRBV5-1	TRBJ2-7	NA	TGCGCCAGCAGCTTGTCCTCAGGGGGAGGTGAGCAGTACTTC	CASSLSSGGGEQYF
few	TRBV19	TRBJ1-1	NA	TGTGCCAGTAGTATTTCCGGGGGGCTGAACACTGAAGCTTTCTTT	CASSISGGLNTEAFF
few	TRBV2	TRBJ1-3	NA	TGTGCCAGCATGGATATCGACTCTGGAAACACCATATATTTT	CASMDIDSGNTIYF
NA	TRBV20-1	TRBJ2-1	NA	TGCAGTGCTAGAAAGGGCAGTAGCTCCTACAATGAGCAGTTCTTC	CSARKGSSSYNEQFF
few	TRBV28	TRBJ2-3	TRBD2	TGTGCCAGCGGCGGGGGGTCAGATACGCAGTATTTT	CASGGGSDTQYF
NA	TRBV18	TRBJ1-6	NA	TGTGCCAGCTCGAATCCCGGGATAAATTCACCCCTCCACTTT	CASSNPGINSPLHF
NA	TRBV3-1	TRBJ1-4	NA	TGTGCCAGCAGCCAACAGGGGAGTGAAAAACTGTTTTTT	CASSQQGSEKLFF
many	TRBV29-1	TRBJ2-1	NA	TGCAGCGGCGCACAGGGAATATCGGACAATGAGCAGTTCTTC	CSGAQGISDNEQFF
many	TRBV29-1	TRBJ2-6	NA	TGCAGCGTTTCCCTGTCTGGGTCTGGTGGGGCCAACGTCCTGACTTTC	CSVSLSGSGGANVLTF
many	TRBV6-2/TRBV6-3	TRBJ2-3	TRBD2	TGTGCCAGCAGTCAGACTAGCGGTATCACAGATACGCAGTATTTT	CASSQTSGITDTQYF
many	TRBV6-2/TRBV6-3	TRBJ2-6	TRBD2	TGTGCCAGCACCCCCCCCTCTGGGAGCGGGGGCCGCTCTGGGGCCAACGTCCTGACTTTC	CASTPPSGSGGRSGANVLTF
few	TRBV5-4	TRBJ2-7	NA	TGTGCCAGCAGCTCTGACTCGATCGGGAAGTACGAGCAGTACTTC	CASSSDSIGKYEQYF
few	TRBV5-6	TRBJ2-7	NA	TGTGCCAGCAGCCGGACACCAAACTACGAGCAGTACTTC	CASSRTPNYEQYF
few	TRBV7-2	TRBJ1-3	NA	TGTGCCAGCAGCTTAGACAGGGTGGTAGTTGGAAACACCATATATTTT	CASSLDRVVVGNTIYF
NA	TRBV2	TRBJ2-3	TRBD2	TGTGCCAGCGCCCGCCCAACTAGCGGGGGGACCACAGATACGCAGTATTTT	CASARPTSGGTTDTQYF
few	TRBV7-4	TRBJ1-5	NA	TGTGCCAGCAGCTTAACATCTAGGAGCAATCAGCCCCAGCATTTT	CASSLTSRSNQPQHF